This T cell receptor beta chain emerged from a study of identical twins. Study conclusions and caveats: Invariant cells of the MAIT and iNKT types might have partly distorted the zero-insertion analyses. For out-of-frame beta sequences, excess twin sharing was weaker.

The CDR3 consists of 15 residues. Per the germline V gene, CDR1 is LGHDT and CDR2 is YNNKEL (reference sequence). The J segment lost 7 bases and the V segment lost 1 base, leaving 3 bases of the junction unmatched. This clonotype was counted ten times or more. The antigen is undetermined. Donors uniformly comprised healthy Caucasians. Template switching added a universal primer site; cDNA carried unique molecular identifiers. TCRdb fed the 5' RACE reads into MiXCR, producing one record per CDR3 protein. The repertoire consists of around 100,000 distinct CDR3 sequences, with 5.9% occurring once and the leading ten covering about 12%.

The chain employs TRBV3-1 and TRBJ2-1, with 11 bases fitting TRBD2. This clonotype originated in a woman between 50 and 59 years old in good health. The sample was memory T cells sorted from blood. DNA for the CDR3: TGTGCCAGCAGCCAAGTTCTAGCGGGAGGTAATGAGCAGTTCTTC. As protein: CASSQVLAGGNEQFF.